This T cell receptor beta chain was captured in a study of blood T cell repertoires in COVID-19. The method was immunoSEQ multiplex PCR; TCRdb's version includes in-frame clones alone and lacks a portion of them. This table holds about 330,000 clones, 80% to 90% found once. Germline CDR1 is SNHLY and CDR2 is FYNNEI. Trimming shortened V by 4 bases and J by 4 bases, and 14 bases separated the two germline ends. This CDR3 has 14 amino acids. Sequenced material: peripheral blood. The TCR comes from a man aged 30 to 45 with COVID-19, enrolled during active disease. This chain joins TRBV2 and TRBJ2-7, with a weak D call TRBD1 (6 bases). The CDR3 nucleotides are TGTGCCAGCAGTGCTTTCCAGGGGCTATACGAGCAGTACTTC. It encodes CASSAFQGLYEQYF.